This T cell receptor (beta chain) was obtained from a study of T cells in Graves' hyperthyroidism and ophthalmopathy. The investigators amplified TCR beta CDR3 regions from RNA transcripts. First-round RT-PCR targeting the TCR CDR3 was performed with the HTBI primer set. TCRdb reprocessed the multiplex PCR reads with MiXCR, giving one entry per CDR3 protein. The repertoire includes more than 650,000 distinct CDR3 sequences, less than 15% of them detected once, and more than 8.5% sits in the top ten. Trimming cost V 0 bases and J 1 base, with 7 bases left between them. The germline V gene encodes CDR1 MNHEY and CDR2 SVGEGT. The CDR3 totals 14 residues. This clonotype was observed a few times.

V gene TRBV6-2 or TRBV6-3 combines with J gene TRBJ2-7; D uncertain. The sequence derives from a woman between 18 and 29 years old with Graves' hyperthyroidism. The sequenced sample was blood. The CDR3 region is CASSYSYNSYEQYF. The DNA of the CDR3 is TGTGCCAGCAGTTACTCGTACAATTCCTACGAGCAGTACTTC.